The 7 T cell receptor beta chains presented below share a single source sample, sequenced in a study of blood T cell repertoires in COVID-19. Sequencing used immunoSEQ multiplex PCR; TCRdb keeps in-frame clones, though not all of them. The sample carries around 100,000 clones, roughly four fifths recorded once. The sample consisted of peripheral blood. These TCRs come from a man aged 55 to 69 with acute or convalescent COVID-19.

This clone has a single count. V usage is TRBV7-2 and J usage is TRBJ2-1; 7 bases agree with TRBD1. This CDR3 contains 14 residues. Germline V lookup: CDR1 SGHTA, CDR2 FQGNSA. The ends lost 3 bases at V and 6 bases at J; junction bases unmatched: 5. The CDR3 region has the DNA TGTGCCAGCAGCTTTGGGACAGAACTCAATGAGCAGTTCTTC. It codes for CASSFGTELNEQFF. Complete variable domain (other parts from reference TRBV7-2 and TRBJ2-1): GAGVSQSPSNKVTEKGKDVELRCDPISGHTALYWYRQSLGQGLEFLIYFQGNSAPDKSGLPSDRFSAERTGGSVSTLTIQRTQQEDSAVYLCASSFGTELNEQFFGPGTRLTVL.

This clone was seen a handful of times. This CDR3 reads CASSQGEFVRPRKQPQHF. CDR3 sequence (DNA): TGTGCCAGCAGCCAAGGAGAGTTTGTCCGTCCGAGGAAACAGCCCCAGCATTTT. The chain combines TRBV3-1 (or the pseudogene TRBV3-2) with TRBJ1-5; unclear D gene. Germline values: CDR1 LGHDT, CDR2 YNNKEL (reference sequence). The CDR3 has 18 residues. Trimming stripped 1 base from V and 7 bases from J, with 23 bases between.

CDR3 residues: CASSLGTGGNIQYF. In DNA form, the CDR3 reads TGTGCCAGCAGCTTGGGGACAGGGGGCAACATTCAGTACTTC. This sequence joins TRBV7-9 and TRBJ2-4; TRBD1 matches at 12 bases. Germline V gene sequence: CDR1 SEHNR, CDR2 FQNEAQ (reference sequence). The CDR3 runs to 14 residues. J gave up 7 bases and V 3 bases, and 1 base lay outside the gene matches.

The genes are TRBV20-1 and TRBJ2-5; TRBD1 might be the D (5 bases). V lost 3 bases to trimming and J lost 7 bases, with 15 bases between them. The CDR3 consists of 13 residues. CDR1 and CDR2 (germline): DFQATT, SNEGSKA (reference sequence). CDR3 sequence: CSASTARAGTQYF. Written as DNA, the CDR3 is TGCAGTGCTAGTACCGCCAGGGCAGGGACCCAGTACTTC.

This chain uses TRBV5-1 with TRBJ2-7, with 7 bases identical to TRBD2. Germline assignment: CDR1 SGHRS and CDR2 YFSETQ. CDR3 length: 16 residues. Unmatched junction bases numbered 10, after V lost 0 bases and J lost 4 bases. The CDR3 nucleotides are TGCGCCAGCAGCTTGGCCGGCGGGAGCCCCCAATACGAGCAGTACTTC. Translating gives CASSLAGGSPQYEQYF.

CDR3 region: CASSADRQETQYF. The CDR3 nucleotides are TGTGCCAGCAGCGCGGACAGACAAGAGACCCAGTACTTC. The chain links TRBV11-2 to TRBJ2-5, with D possibly TRBD1 on 6 matching bases. The CDR3 consists of 13 residues. V lost 5 bases to trimming and J lost 2 bases, with 9 bases between them. Germline V gene lookup returns CDR1 SGHAT and CDR2 FQNNGV.

The rearrangement uses TRBV2 and TRBJ2-7; 7 nucleotides agree with TRBD2. From germline, CDR1 is SNHLY and CDR2 FYNNEI. CDR3 length: 14 amino acids. After removal of 7 bases from V and 4 bases from J, the junction contained 10 bases not matched to a gene. The chain's CDR3 is CASNPRRGIYEQYF. For the CDR3, the DNA is TGTGCCAGCAACCCTAGGCGGGGGATTTACGAGCAGTACTTC.